These 2 T cell receptor beta chains share one sample of origin, sequenced in a study of blood T cells in healthy people across ages. Through a sample-barcoded 5' primer and a J-beta primer mix, a second PCR was run for roughly 7 to 11 cycles. TCRdb fed the 5' RACE reads into MiXCR, producing one record per CDR3 protein. The data hold about 1,500,000 distinct CDR3 sequences, with around 39% observed a single time. The sample was blood. The origin of the receptors is a young woman in good health.

Comments on this clonotype: A junction boundary mismatches the germline segment, possibly from a read error. The chain uses TRBV4-1 and TRBJ2-7; 14 bases are a match to TRBD2. The CDR3 is made up of 18 amino acids. Looked up from germline, CDR1 is MGHRA and CDR2 is YSYEKL. The CDR3 loop reads CASRQGSLGLAGVGEQYF. CDR3 DNA: TGCGCCAGCAGACAAGGAAGCTTGGGACTAGCGGGAGTGGGCGAGCAGTACTTC.

The rearrangement links TRBV25-1 to TRBJ2-7; TRBD2 matches 7 bases. V was clipped by 4 bases and J by 4 bases; unmatched bases: 10. The length of the CDR3 is 15 residues. Germline loops: CDR1 MGHDK, CDR2 SYGVNS. In nucleotides, the CDR3 is TGTGCCAGCAGTGCAGCGGGAACAGGAGGGTACGAGCAGTACTTC. It is translated as CASSAAGTGGYEQYF.